This TCR beta chain was recovered during a study of a mutant IDH1 vaccine in newly diagnosed glioma. Looking at the study overall: There were approximately 62% males and about 38% females among treated patients, whose mean age was roughly 40 years. Study results and caveats: No link was apparently found between pseudoprogression and changes in top peripheral T cell clonotypes.

Profiled with immunoSEQ multiplex PCR; TCRdb holds only in-frame clones, not every one. The sample records tens of thousands of clones, roughly nine tenths being singletons. Described time point: baseline, week 1 (first vaccination visit). Indicated treatment: pre-vaccination baseline after standard-of-care therapy. There are 14 residues in the CDR3. Germline assignment: CDR1 MNHEY and CDR2 SVGAGI. Trimming cost V 10 bases and J 2 bases, with 14 bases left between them. To note about this clone: What it binds is unknown.

The receptor was isolated from a woman aged 40 to 55 with glioma. This chain joins TRBV6-5 and TRBJ1-4, with D perhaps TRBD1 (6 bases). The source material was PBMCs, sampled from a glioma patient treated with radiotherapy, temozolomide or both. CDR3 DNA: TGTGCCACCCTAGGGGGGGGTACTAATGAAAAACTGTTTTTT. It codes for CATLGGGTNEKLFF.